This T cell receptor (beta chain) was profiled in a study of siplizumab effects on memory and regulatory T cells. Study-wide points: Suppressive function of proliferating Tregs from siplizumab cultures was not confirmed.

In regard to this clone: Its antigen remains unknown.

TCRdb keeps only in-frame clones here, not all; method: immunoSEQ multiplex PCR. The sample shows over 100,000 clones, 93% of them seen only once. Per the germline V gene, CDR1 is MNHEY and CDR2 is SMNVEV (reference sequence). The CDR3 is 15 amino acids. V was shortened by 5 bases and J by 2 bases, with 12 bases between the two germline ends. The receptor comes from a human donor in good health. Sequenced input: Tregs sorted from blood. The gene calls are TRBV27 and TRBJ1-4; possible D gene TRBD1, 5 bases. The CDR3 DNA reads as TGTGCCAGCAGTAGATCTTGGGGGACTAATGAAAAACTGTTTTTT. It yields the protein CASSRSWGTNEKLFF.